This T cell receptor (beta chain) derives from a study of CD8+ T cells in alopecia areata. Study findings and constraints: Besides other cells, scalp samples also yield sequences of resident alphabeta T cells from normal skin.

The researchers isolated CD4+ and CD8+ T cells from PBMCs by sorting. Extraction and reverse transcription of RNA yielded cDNA as the sequencing template. Generated by immunoSEQ multiplex PCR, the TCRdb table keeps only in-frame clones and is missing some. The sample records 180,000 or so clones, about 70% being singletons. V gave up 6 bases and J gave up 3 bases; unmatched junction bases: 9. The germline CDR1 and CDR2 sequences are SGHRS and YFSETQ. The CDR3 spans 16 residues. As concerns this clone: Its antigen is not known.

Sequencing was performed on CD8+ T cells sorted from blood, taken at week 0. This clonotype was obtained from a human donor with alopecia areata. This chain links TRBV5-1 with TRBJ2-3, with TRBD1 identical over 11 bases. For the CDR3, the DNA is TGCGCCAGCATCACCGACCGGGACAGGGGGACAGATACGCAGTATTTT. It translates to CASITDRDRGTDTQYF.